Each of the 21 T cell receptor beta chains below was sequenced from the same sample in a study of T cell responses to AZD1222 COVID-19 vaccine. This table comes from immunoSEQ multiplex PCR, and its TCRdb copy is limited to in-frame clones, with some not included. The repertoire consists of about 140,000 clones, with over 85% occurring once and the leading ten covering 1.7%. The material was peripheral blood, obtained on day 0 of AZD1222 vaccination. The receptors were sampled from an adult in good health.

The CDR3 reads CASGHGQESYGYTF. As DNA, the CDR3 is TGTGCCAGCGGACATGGACAGGAGAGCTATGGCTACACCTTC. This chain uses TRBV27 with TRBJ1-2, with 7 bases matching TRBD1. V was clipped by 8 bases and J by 4 bases; unmatched bases: 10. CDR1 and CDR2 from the germline V gene are MNHEY and SMNVEV (reference sequence). The CDR3 is made up of 14 amino acids.

The table lists this clone with a count of one. V is TRBV5-6 and J is TRBJ1-2, with D unresolved. V was trimmed by 4 bases and J by 4 bases, leaving 11 bases between them. This CDR3 has 13 amino acids. The germline V gene encodes CDR1 SGHDT and CDR2 YYEEEE. The CDR3 loop reads CASSPDEAYGYTF. The CDR3 DNA reads TGTGCCAGCAGCCCCGATGAGGCCTATGGCTACACCTTC.

This chain uses TRBV5-1 with TRBJ1-3, with D uncertain. Trimming cost V 4 bases and J 4 bases, with 15 bases left between them. CDR1 and CDR2 from the germline V gene are SGHRS and YFSETQ. This CDR3 spans 15 amino acids. The CDR3 nucleotides are TGCGCCAGCAGCACGGCCCCGGGGATCGGAAACACCATATATTTT. Translated: CASSTAPGIGNTIYF. Full variable domain (remainder filled in from reference TRBV5-1 and TRBJ1-3): KAGVTQTPRYLIKTRGQQVTLSCSPISGHRSVSWYQQTPGQGLQFLFEYFSETQRNKGNFPGRFSGRQFSNSRSEMNVSTLELGDSALYLCASSTAPGIGNTIYFGEGSWLTVV.

This chain links TRBV27 with TRBJ2-1, with D possibly called TRBD1 or TRBD2 (5 bases each). Germline CDR1 reads MNHEY; CDR2 reads SMNVEV (reference sequence). This CDR3 is built from 17 residues. V lost 5 bases and J lost 1, with 18 bases in between. The CDR3 DNA is TGTGCCAGCAGTCCCCACCTTTTGGGGGAATCCTACAATGAGCAGTTCTTC. Translated, it gives CASSPHLLGESYNEQFF.

The gene calls are TRBV30 and TRBJ2-3; 7 nucleotides line up with TRBD2. V lost 6 bases to trimming and J lost 8 bases; unmatched junction nucleotides: 11. Per the germline V gene, CDR1 is GTSNPN and CDR2 is SVGIG (reference sequence). The CDR3 extends over 13 amino acids. The CDR3, as DNA: TGTGCCTGTTCCAGCGGGGCCAGGGTTACGCAGTATTTT. Translated: CACSSGARVTQYF.

The CDR3 DNA follows: TGTGCCAGCAGCGGCAGGGACTTGAACACTGAAGCTTTCTTT. The encoded protein is CASSGRDLNTEAFF. The chain employs TRBV5-4 and TRBJ1-1; TRBD1 might be the D (5 bases). This CDR3 is built from 14 residues. Germline assignment: CDR1 SGHNT and CDR2 YYREEE (reference sequence). With 4 bases removed from V and 0 bases from J, the gap between germline ends came to 10 bases.

The chain links TRBV5-5 to TRBJ2-5, with D perhaps matching TRBD1 (6 bases). Trimming shortened V by 1 base and J by 1 base, and 8 bases separated the two germline ends. This CDR3 is 14 amino acids long. Germline loops: CDR1 SGHKS, CDR2 YYEKEE (reference sequence). This CDR3 is CASSLRTVQETQYF. Written as DNA, the CDR3 is TGTGCCAGCAGCTTGAGGACAGTCCAAGAGACCCAGTACTTC.

The V and J genes are TRBV21-1 and TRBJ2-7; the table's D gene call, TRBD2, was not cross checked with the DNA. TRBV21-1 is a pseudogene. CDR3 size: 17 residues. CDR3 bases: TGTGCCAGCAGCAAAAGTTCGACTAGCGGGAGAGTCTACGAGCAGTACTTC. Amino acid sequence: CASSKSSTSGRVYEQYF.

V and J are TRBV3-1 (or the pseudogene TRBV3-2) and TRBJ2-2; D is tentatively TRBD1 or TRBD2 (5 bases each). Germline CDR1 and CDR2: LGHDT and YNNKEL (reference sequence). V was cut by 1 base and J by 5 bases, with 14 bases left in between. This CDR3 region has 16 residues. This chain's CDR3 is CASSQVEGRGTGELFF. CDR3 sequence (DNA): TGTGCCAGCAGCCAAGTAGAGGGGCGTGGAACCGGGGAGCTGTTTTTT.

This chain connects TRBV18 to TRBJ1-1, with D possibly TRBD1 on 5 matching bases. The V end lost 2 bases, the J end lost 5 bases, and 9 bases lay between the germline ends. In germline, CDR1 is KGHSH, CDR2 LQKENI. The CDR3 has 13 amino acids. In DNA form, the CDR3 reads TGTGCCAGCTCACCAATGGGGGATACTGAAGCTTTCTTT. Translation: CASSPMGDTEAFF. The whole variable domain, remainder taken from reference TRBV18 and TRBJ1-1, is NAGVMQNPRHLVRRRGQEARLRCSPMKGHSHVYWYRQLPEEGLKFMVYLQKENIIDESGMPKERFSAEFPKEGPSILRIQQVVRGDSAAYFCASSPMGDTEAFFGQGTRLTVV.

The V gene is TRBV5-4, the J gene TRBJ1-1; D remains ambiguous. There are 14 residues in the CDR3. The V end lost 4 bases, the J end lost 1 base, and 11 bases lay between the germline ends. Germline V gene lookup returns CDR1 SGHNT and CDR2 YYREEE (reference sequence). The CDR3 spells CASSIDLGNTEAFF. The CDR3 coding sequence is TGTGCCAGCAGCATCGACCTCGGGAACACTGAAGCTTTCTTT.

DNA for the CDR3: TGCGCCAGCAGTGAGTCTGGAGGGGGACGGCAGTTCTTC. It is translated as CASSESGGGRQFF. The gene calls are TRBV10-1 and TRBJ2-1; D tentatively reads TRBD1 or TRBD2 (6 bases each). The germline CDR1 and CDR2 sequences are WNHNN and SYGVQD (reference sequence). This CDR3 contains 13 residues. V lost 0 bases and J 12 bases, leaving 12 bases between the germline ends.

Only one count was recorded for this clone. The CDR3 reads CASSLAPKGGKAPLHF. The CDR3 coding sequence is TGTGCCAGCAGCTTAGCCCCGAAAGGGGGAAAGGCACCCCTCCACTTT. The chain employs TRBV7-2 and TRBJ1-6; TRBD1 might be the D (6 bases). Per the germline V gene, CDR1 is SGHTA and CDR2 is FQGNSA. The CDR3 is 16 amino acids. Trimming removed 0 bases from V and 11 bases from J, with 17 bases in between.

The gene calls are TRBV25-1 and TRBJ2-5; D possibly uses TRBD1 or TRBD2 (6 bases each). Germline V gene sequence: CDR1 MGHDK, CDR2 SYGVNS. There are 14 residues in the CDR3. The V and J ends lost 1 base and 3 bases respectively, with 9 bases between them. CDR3 in DNA: TGTGCCAGCAGTGAATGGAGGGGGAAAGAGACCCAGTACTTC. Amino acids: CASSEWRGKETQYF.

On this clone itself: The same CDR3 can be traced to other DNA sequences in this sample. This chain uses TRBV4-1 with TRBJ2-1, with D possibly matching TRBD2 (6 bases). V was trimmed by 1 base and J by 6 bases, leaving 7 bases between them. The CDR3 totals 13 residues. The germline V gene encodes CDR1 MGHRA and CDR2 YSYEKL. The CDR3 DNA reads as TGCGCCAGCAGCCAAGTGGGGGGCAATGAGCAGTTCTTC. Protein product: CASSQVGGNEQFF.

This clone was recorded only once. The chain has TRBV5-1 and TRBJ1-1; no clear D. Per the germline V gene, CDR1 is SGHRS and CDR2 is YFSETQ. Trimming took 1 base from V and 5 from J, leaving 21 bases between them. The CDR3 consists of 17 residues. The CDR3 loop is CASSLNPTNSGGTEAFF. CDR3 in DNA: TGCGCCAGCAGCTTGAATCCTACAAACTCCGGTGGAACTGAAGCTTTCTTT.

This clone was seen once. The V gene is TRBV4-1, the J gene TRBJ2-2; TRBD1 agrees at 7 bases. Germline V gives CDR1 MGHRA, CDR2 YSYEKL. This CDR3 has 16 residues. The V and J ends lost 6 bases and 0 bases, in that order; junction bases with no gene match: 7. CDR3 DNA sequence: TGCGCCAGCAGTAACCCTACAGGGGCGAACACCGGGGAGCTGTTTTTT. Protein product: CASSNPTGANTGELFF.

The CDR3 sequence is CAWSEGLAADTQYF. CDR3 in DNA: TGTGCCTGGAGTGAGGGACTAGCAGCAGATACGCAGTATTTT. The V call is TRBV30, the J call TRBJ2-3; TRBD2 matches 9 bases. The germline V gene encodes CDR1 GTSNPN and CDR2 SVGIG (reference sequence). Trimming removed 1 base from V and 4 bases from J; junction bases left unmatched: 3. The CDR3 covers 14 residues.

V usage is TRBV6-5 and J usage is TRBJ2-6; TRBD1 matches at 11 bases. The junction had 1 base not matched to a gene; V was cut back by 4 bases and J by 2 bases. This CDR3 has 16 residues. Germline CDR1 and CDR2: MNHEY and SVGAGI. The chain's CDR3 is CASSWTGGTGANVLTF. The CDR3, as DNA: TGTGCCAGCAGTTGGACAGGGGGCACTGGGGCCAACGTCCTGACTTTC.

V gene TRBV28 combines with J gene TRBJ2-7; no clear D. There are 13 residues in the CDR3. V was clipped by 5 bases and J by 1 base, with 9 bases between them. Germline values: CDR1 MDHEN, CDR2 SYDVKM. Written as DNA, the CDR3 is TGTGCCAGCAGTGAAACTGGGTCCTACGAGCAGTACTTC. Translating it yields CASSETGSYEQYF.

The chain links TRBV9 to TRBJ1-2, with 11 bases matching TRBD1. V dropped 0 bases and J dropped 7; count of bases not matched to a gene: 5. CDR1 is SGDLS and CDR2 is YYNGEE in the germline V gene. The CDR3 runs 15 residues. Written as DNA, the CDR3 is TGTGCCAGCAGCGTAGACGGACAGGGGGCCTCTGGCTACACCTTC. Amino acids: CASSVDGQGASGYTF.